This is a list of T cell receptor beta chains from one sample in a study of cytomegalovirus exposure and HLA in healthy donors. Using immunoSEQ multiplex PCR, the repertoire was profiled, and TCRdb retains in-frame clones only, with some absent. The profile covers under 200,000 clones, with approximately 82% appearing a single time and around 1.7% taken by the ten largest. Material for sequencing was PBMCs. The receptors come from a woman between 18 and 29 years old in good health and CMV-seronegative. The CDR3 runs from the conserved cysteine through the conserved F or W. The D gene is left open where the match is weak. Not all rows give a size; the values are once, few, many and, for expanded clones, a class.

size,J,V,D,DNA,CDR3
-,TRBJ1-5,TRBV27,TRBD1,TGTGCCACCGCGGACAGGCATAGCAATCAGTCCCAGCATTTT,CATADRHSNQSQHF
-,TRBJ1-2,TRBV28,-,TGTGCCGCGACCCAGGGGAGCTATGGCTACACCTTC,CAATQGSYGYTF
-,TRBJ1-1,TRBV5-4,-,TGTGCCAGCAGCTGGGGGGAGGCTGAAGCTTTCTTT,CASSWGEAEAFF
-,TRBJ1-1,TRBV10-3,-,TGTGCCATCAGGGGCTTCGGGGCTGAAGCTTTCTTT,CAIRGFGAEAFF
few,TRBJ1-1,TRBV2,-,TGTGCCAGCAGGCCGGCGGATAACACTGAAGCTTTCTTT,CASRPADNTEAFF
once,TRBJ2-7,TRBV19,-,TGTGCCAGTAGATCAGGGGAGGGCCACTACGAGCAGTACTTC,CASRSGEGHYEQYF
-,TRBJ1-1,TRBV19,TRBD1,TGTGCCAGTAGGTCGGACAGGGGAGGCACTGAAGCTTTCTTT,CASRSDRGGTEAFF
-,TRBJ2-2,TRBV6-1,TRBD1,TGTGCCAGCAGTGACCGGGACAGGGGGTACACCGGGGAGCTGTTTTTT,CASSDRDRGYTGELFF
-,TRBJ2-5,TRBV6-1,-,TGTGCCAGCAGGACAACTTACCAAGAGACCCAGTACTTC,CASRTTYQETQYF
-,TRBJ2-7,TRBV13,-,TGTGCCAGCGGGCCCGGGAGAAGTAACGAGCAGTACTTC,CASGPGRSNEQYF
-,TRBJ2-4,TRBV9,-,TGTGCCAGCAGCGTAGGGGGGGACGCCAAAAACATTCAGTACTTC,CASSVGGDAKNIQYF
-,TRBJ2-5,TRBV28,TRBD1,TGTGCCAGCAGTTTGACAGGGAGCCAAGAGACCCAGTACTTC,CASSLTGSQETQYF
-,TRBJ1-1,TRBV9,-,TGTGCCAGCAGCCCCGGAGGGATGAACACTGAAGCTTTCTTT,CASSPGGMNTEAFF
-,TRBJ1-2,TRBV7-2,-,TGTGCCAGCAGCTTAGCGGTGACAACTAACTATGGCTACACCTTC,CASSLAVTTNYGYTF
-,TRBJ2-1,TRBV14,-,TGTGCCAGCAGCCAACCCATAGCGGCCCACTACAATGAGCAGTTCTTC,CASSQPIAAHYNEQFF
-,TRBJ1-5,TRBV28,TRBD1,TGTGCCAGCAGTTTCGGCTCTTACCTCTCGGACAGGGAAGGAAAGCCCCAGCATTTT,CASSFGSYLSDREGKPQHF
-,TRBJ1-5,TRBV9,TRBD1,TGTGCCAGCAGCGTAGGGACAGGGGGGAATCAGCCCCAGCATTTT,CASSVGTGGNQPQHF
-,TRBJ1-1,TRBV13,-,TGTGCCAGCAGCTCTATGTATTTATCCCAGGGGAACACTGAAGCTTTCTTT,CASSSMYLSQGNTEAFF
-,TRBJ2-1,TRBV11-2,-,TGTGCCAGCAGCTTAGAAGTTAGCGGAAGCTACAATGAGCAGTTCTTC,CASSLEVSGSYNEQFF
-,TRBJ2-7,TRBV27,-,TGTGCCAGCAGTCCTTGGGCTACCTACGAGCAGTACTTC,CASSPWATYEQYF
-,TRBJ1-1,TRBV14,-,TGTGCCAGCAGCCAATATATTTATGAAGCTTTCTTT,CASSQYIYEAFF
-,TRBJ1-1,TRBV5-1,-,TGCGCCAGCAGCTTGGTCCGGGGGGGGGCTGAAGCTTTCTTT,CASSLVRGGAEAFF
-,TRBJ2-1,TRBV7-9,-,TGTGCCAGCAGCTGGCTGGGGGAGGGGGACGAGCAGTTCTTC,CASSWLGEGDEQFF
-,TRBJ2-7,TRBV5-1,-,TGCGCCAGCAGCTTGGCGTGGGCCTCGGGAAACGAGCAGTACTTC,CASSLAWASGNEQYF
once,TRBJ2-1,TRBV27,TRBD2,TGTGCCAGCAGTTTATACGGCGGGGAGGGCTACAATGAGCAGTTCTTC,CASSLYGGEGYNEQFF
-,TRBJ2-7,TRBV23-1,TRBD2,TGCGCCAGCAGTCAATACCCTCCTACTAGCGGGAGTCGAGGCGAGCAGTACTTC,CASSQYPPTSGSRGEQYF
-,TRBJ2-2,TRBV9,-,TGTGCCAGCAACGGGATAGTCGGCGGGGAGCTGTTTTTT,CASNGIVGGELFF
-,TRBJ2-5,TRBV9,TRBD2,TGTGCCAGCAGCGTCGGACTAGCGGGAGCCCTCAGCCAAACCCAGTACTTC,CASSVGLAGALSQTQYF
few,TRBJ2-1,TRBV7-2,TRBD2,TGTGCCAGCAGCTTAGCGCTTGGACTAGCAGGTAATGAGCAGTTCTTC,CASSLALGLAGNEQFF
-,TRBJ1-2,TRBV18,-,TGTGCCAGCTCATCCAGTCAGGGTAGAGATGGCTACACCTTC,CASSSSQGRDGYTF
-,TRBJ1-2,TRBV4-3,-,TGCGCCAGCAGCCAAGATCAGGGACTTTATGGCTACACCTTC,CASSQDQGLYGYTF
few,TRBJ2-4,TRBV21-1,-,TGTGCCAGCAGCTCGTCCACTAGCGGGAGCGGGGGGGGCAAAAACATTCAGTACTTC,CASSSSTSGSGGGKNIQYF
few,TRBJ2-1,TRBV5-1,-,TGCGCCAGCAGCTTGGAAGGGGGTCGCAATGAGCAGTTCTTC,CASSLEGGRNEQFF
-,TRBJ2-3,TRBV9,TRBD2,TGTGCCAGCAGCGCGCCTAGCGGGAGGTTAGGAGATACGCAGTATTTT,CASSAPSGRLGDTQYF
-,TRBJ2-4,TRBV2,TRBD1,TGTGCCAGTAGACAGGGGGGGATGGCCAAAAACATTCAGTACTTC,CASRQGGMAKNIQYF
-,TRBJ1-1,TRBV4-3,TRBD1,TGCGCCAGCAGCGAGGGACAGGGAGGGACTGAAGCTTTCTTT,CASSEGQGGTEAFF
-,TRBJ2-1,TRBV9,TRBD2,TGTGCCAGCACCCGGACTAGCGGGCCCTACAATGAGCAGTTCTTC,CASTRTSGPYNEQFF
-,TRBJ2-3,TRBV27,-,TGTGCCAGCAGTTCCGATAAGGGAGGCACAGATACGCAGTATTTT,CASSSDKGGTDTQYF
-,TRBJ2-2,TRBV12-5,TRBD1,TGTGCTAGTGGTTTGGTAGCAGGGGGTGCCGGGGAGCTGTTTTTT,CASGLVAGGAGELFF
once,TRBJ2-3,TRBV28,TRBD2,TGTGCCAGCAAGCGGGGCTACACAGATACGCAGTATTTT,CASKRGYTDTQYF
-,TRBJ2-7,TRBV7-2,-,TGTGCCAGCACCCCCCAACCTAGCTCCTACGAGCAGTACTTC,CASTPQPSSYEQYF
-,TRBJ2-5,TRBV5-1,-,TGCGCCAGCAGCTTGGGGGCTAGCGCCCGAGAGACCCAGTACTTC,CASSLGASARETQYF
-,TRBJ1-2,TRBV6-6,-,TGTGCCAGCAGTTACGATTCTGGCAGAAGCTATGGCTACACCTTC,CASSYDSGRSYGYTF
-,TRBJ2-2,TRBV29-1,-,TGCAGCGCAGCGGGACAGGCCTTGGGGGAGCTGTTTTTT,CSAAGQALGELFF
-,TRBJ2-2,TRBV29-1,-,TGCAGCGTTGACAGGGAGAACACCGGGGAGCTGTTTTTT,CSVDRENTGELFF
-,TRBJ2-1,TRBV5-6,TRBD2,TGTGCCAGCAGCTTGGTTAGCGGGGAGTACAATGAGCAGTTCTTC,CASSLVSGEYNEQFF
-,TRBJ2-5,TRBV5-4,-,TGTGCCAGCAGCGCCCCGGGGGAGACCCAGTACTTC,CASSAPGETQYF